The rows below give T cell receptor beta chains drawn from one sample of a study of blood T cells in healthy people across ages. Each CDR3 protein is one row after TCRdb ran MiXCR on the 5' RACE reads. The data contain roughly 1.7 million distinct CDR3 sequences, roughly 32% of them singletons. Sequencing used blood. The receptors were sampled from a woman aged 30 to 39 in good health. CDR3s include the opening cysteine and the closing phenylalanine or tryptophan. The order of the fields is J gene, clone size, D gene, V gene, CDR3 length, CDR3 protein, CDR3 DNA. A D gene is named only where the DNA matches it firmly. Not all rows give a size; the values are once, few, many and, for expanded clones, a class.

TRBJ1-2,few,.,TRBV4-1,15,CASSQAGPGRGGYTF,TGCGCCAGCAGCCAAGCAGGACCGGGACGGGGGGGCTACACCTTC
TRBJ2-3,.,TRBD1,TRBV12-3/TRBV12-4,16,CASSLAGTGGSDTQYF,TGTGCCAGCAGTTTGGCAGGGACAGGGGGATCAGATACGCAGTATTTT
TRBJ1-5,.,.,TRBV30,14,CAWSGGTRRQPQHF,TGTGCCTGGAGCGGGGGGACCAGACGACAGCCCCAGCATTTT
TRBJ1-2,.,.,TRBV9,15,CASSPLGGTNYGYTF,TGTGCCAGCAGCCCATTAGGGGGAACTAACTATGGCTACACCTTC
TRBJ2-7,many,TRBD1,TRBV20-1,15,CSARDAGTALDEQYF,TGCAGTGCTAGAGATGCCGGGACAGCCCTGGACGAGCAGTACTTC
TRBJ1-1,.,TRBD1,TRBV6-6,14,CASTGGQGLTEAFF,TGTGCCAGCACCGGAGGACAGGGGCTCACTGAAGCTTTCTTT
TRBJ1-2,.,.,TRBV20-1,15,CSARGGQVYCYGYTF,TGCAGTGCTAGAGGAGGGCAGGTTTACTGCTATGGCTACACCTTC
TRBJ1-2,few,.,TRBV20-1,13,CSARREFVYGYTF,TGCAGTGCTAGGCGGGAGTTTGTCTATGGCTACACCTTC
TRBJ2-7,.,TRBD2,TRBV11-2,18,CASSLVLTSGSRAYEQYF,TGTGCCAGCAGCTTAGTATTGACTAGCGGGAGTCGCGCCTACGAGCAGTACTTC
TRBJ2-3,.,TRBD2,TRBV12-3/TRBV12-4,15,CASSLERGLSDTQYF,TGTGCCAGCAGTTTAGAGCGGGGGTTATCAGATACGCAGTATTTT
TRBJ2-5,.,TRBD2,TRBV13,16,CASSARLAGGEETQYF,TGTGCCAGCAGCGCCCGACTAGCGGGGGGGGAAGAGACCCAGTACTTC
TRBJ1-6,.,.,TRBV5-1,14,CASSLGGHNSPLHF,TGCGCCAGCAGCTTGGGTGGCCATAATTCACCCCTCCACTTT
TRBJ1-5,.,.,TRBV10-3,13,CAISALLDQAQHF,TGTGCCATCAGCGCTCTATTGGATCAGGCCCAGCATTTT
TRBJ2-4,few,TRBD1,TRBV11-2,15,CASSLAGAGGNIQYF,TGTGCCAGCAGCTTAGCCGGGGCAGGGGGAAACATTCAGTACTTC
TRBJ2-7,.,TRBD1,TRBV20-1,13,CSAGQGLRYEQYF,TGCAGTGCTGGACAGGGCCTCCGGTACGAGCAGTACTTC
TRBJ2-7,.,.,TRBV20-1,13,CSAEGLSGAEQYF,TGCAGTGCTGAGGGACTATCAGGGGCAGAGCAGTACTTC
TRBJ1-1,.,TRBD1,TRBV20-1,14,CSARAGQKNTEAFF,TGCAGTGCTAGAGCGGGACAGAAGAACACTGAAGCTTTCTTT
TRBJ2-1,few,TRBD2,TRBV5-1,16,CASSSRTSGGTGEQFF,TGCGCCAGCAGCTCCCGGACTAGCGGGGGGACGGGGGAGCAGTTCTTC
TRBJ2-1,few,TRBD1,TRBV6-6,17,CACSYSTRTGSYNEQFF,TGTGCCTGCAGTTACTCGACCCGGACAGGCTCCTACAATGAGCAGTTCTTC
TRBJ1-4,.,.,TRBV4-1,15,CASSQEPQSNEKLFF,TGCGCCAGCAGCCAAGAACCCCAAAGTAATGAAAAACTGTTTTTT
TRBJ1-2,.,.,TRBV3-1,13,CAGSQIGNWGYTF,TGTGCCGGCAGCCAAATCGGGAATTGGGGCTACACCTTC
TRBJ1-5,.,TRBD1,TRBV4-2,19,CASSQDRDSSLPSSQPQHF,TGTGCCAGCAGCCAAGATAGGGACAGCTCCCTCCCCTCAAGTCAGCCCCAGCATTTT
TRBJ2-2,few,.,TRBV20-1,16,CSARDRGGGGTGELFF,TGCAGTGCTAGAGATAGGGGAGGGGGCGGAACCGGGGAGCTGTTTTTT